What follows are 12 T cell receptor beta chains derived from one specimen sequenced in a study of blood T cell repertoires in COVID-19 (dated by TCRdb to about 2020). Library preparation used the immunoSEQ multiplex PCR assay. The clones in this table, taken by TCRdb from immuneACCESS, are in-frame only. Not every clone is retained; where verified, under half of the shortfall comes from an unresolved V gene, and the cause of the rest is unknown. This sample has 280,000 or so clones in its table, and roughly 85% of those were observed once. About 2.7% of the sample is taken by the ten largest. Sequencing was carried out using PBMCs or T cells enriched from blood (not recorded which). The receptor set was obtained from a woman in her 50s who had recovered from COVID-19.

V is TRBV27 and J is TRBJ2-4, with TRBD1 identical over 8 bases. After removal of 4 bases from V and 0 bases from J, the junction contained 2 bases not matched to a gene. This CDR3 is built from 15 residues. The germline V gene has CDR1 MNHEY and CDR2 SMNVEV (reference sequence). The CDR3 DNA reads TGTGCCAGCAGTTCGACAGGGGCAGCCAAAAACATTCAGTACTTC. This sequence encodes CASSSTGAAKNIQYF.

The chain uses TRBV9 and TRBJ1-2; D unresolved. This CDR3 has 15 amino acids. From germline, CDR1 is SGDLS and CDR2 YYNGEE. Trimming took 6 bases from V and 0 from J, leaving 15 bases between them. The CDR3 DNA is TGTGCCAGCAAGCAAGGAGGTACAGCTAACTATGGCTACACCTTC. It codes for CASKQGGTANYGYTF.

The genes are TRBV7-9 and TRBJ1-6, with D possibly matching TRBD1 (5 bases). The CDR3 is 16 residues long. Germline CDR1 reads SEHNR; CDR2 reads FQNEAQ (reference sequence). The V and J ends lost 8 bases and 7 bases respectively, with 21 bases between them. CDR3 nucleotides: TGTGCCAGCTACTCAAGTGGGCAGGACACGAATTCACCCCTCCACTTT. This encodes CASYSSGQDTNSPLHF.

The chain has TRBV5-4 and TRBJ1-1; a possible D gene is TRBD1 (6 bases). V was shortened by 0 bases and J by 1 base, with 10 bases between the two germline ends. CDR3 length: 15 residues. Per germline, CDR1 SGHNT and CDR2 YYREEE (reference sequence). This CDR3 is CASSLDGGGNTEAFF. CDR3 bases: TGTGCCAGCAGCTTGGATGGGGGCGGGAACACTGAAGCTTTCTTT.

This clone was found a few times. The genes are TRBV7-2 and TRBJ2-1; 10 bases are a match to TRBD1. Germline loops: CDR1 SGHTA, CDR2 FQGNSA. The V gene end was trimmed by 2 bases and the J gene end by 9 bases; junction bases not matched to a gene: 7. CDR3 length: 15 amino acids. The CDR3 protein is CASSLTDRGSGEQFF. The CDR3 coding sequence is TGTGCCAGCAGCTTAACGGACAGGGGGAGTGGTGAGCAGTTCTTC.

The chain couples TRBV3-1 (or the pseudogene TRBV3-2) to TRBJ2-5, with 8 bases identical to TRBD2. Germline V gives CDR1 LGHDT, CDR2 YNNKEL (reference sequence). The CDR3 extends over 15 amino acids. V trimming: 4 bases; J trimming: 2 bases; junction bases outside the gene matches: 6. CDR3 sequence reads: CASSLRTSPQETQYF. The CDR3 bases are TGTGCCAGCAGCCTCAGGACTAGCCCACAAGAGACCCAGTACTTC.

The rearrangement links TRBV5-5 to TRBJ2-1; TRBD2 agrees at 7 bases. Germline V gene lookup returns CDR1 SGHKS and CDR2 YYEKEE (reference sequence). This CDR3 is 20 amino acids long. The ends lost 1 base at V and 0 bases at J; junction bases unmatched: 16. CDR3 in DNA: TGTGCCAGCAGCTTGATACGCGGGAGAGGGGTGGAAAACTCCTACAATGAGCAGTTCTTC. It codes for CASSLIRGRGVENSYNEQFF.

Only one count was recorded for this clone. In nucleotides, the CDR3 is TGTGCCAGCAAAAAGGGAGAGAGGAACACTGAAGCTTTCTTT. This encodes CASKKGERNTEAFF. V usage is TRBV3-1 (or the pseudogene TRBV3-2) and J usage is TRBJ1-1; D not certain. The CDR3 contains 14 residues. Trimming shortened V by 7 bases and J by 1 base, and 13 bases separated the two germline ends. Germline loops: CDR1 LGHDT, CDR2 YNNKEL (reference sequence).

Here the CDR3 DNA reads TGCGCCAGCAGTGGGGACGGACTAGCGGGAGGTAATGAGCAGTTCTTC. This codes for CASSGDGLAGGNEQFF. This chain uses TRBV10-2 with TRBJ2-1, with TRBD2 matching 14 bases. With V trimmed by 4 bases and J by 7 bases, 6 bases remained unmatched. The germline CDR1 and CDR2 sequences are WSHSY and SAAADI. The CDR3 covers 16 residues.

The V gene is TRBV27, the J gene TRBJ2-3, with 12 bases lining up with TRBD2. Germline trimming cut 3 bases from V and 13 bases from J; bases unmatched to any gene: 5. Per germline, CDR1 MNHEY and CDR2 SMNVEV (reference sequence). There are 13 residues in the CDR3. Written as DNA, the CDR3 is TGTGCCAGCAGTTTTGGGACTAGCGGGTCAGAGTATTTT. It translates to CASSFGTSGSEYF.

A few counts support this clone. The rearrangement joins TRBV4-1 to TRBJ2-7, with 10 bases matching TRBD2. CDR3 size: 16 residues. J lost 7 bases, V lost 4 bases, and 13 bases had no gene match. Looked up from germline, CDR1 is MGHRA and CDR2 is YSYEKL. This CDR3 reads CASSPQISGRTAEQYF. CDR3 bases: TGCGCCAGCAGCCCCCAAATTAGCGGGAGGACGGCAGAGCAGTACTTC.

This rearrangement joins TRBV9 to TRBJ1-2, with 8 nucleotides matching TRBD1. The CDR3 totals 16 residues. Germline V gene lookup returns CDR1 SGDLS and CDR2 YYNGEE. The junction had 12 bases not matched to a gene; V was cut back by 0 bases and J by 8 bases. The CDR3 here is CASSVVSRTGTEGYTF. CDR3 sequence (DNA): TGTGCCAGCAGCGTAGTATCCCGGACAGGGACTGAGGGCTACACCTTC.